These 17 T cell receptor beta chains originate from one sample sequenced in a study of cytomegalovirus exposure and HLA in healthy donors. Use of 60 Vbeta and 13 Jbeta primers characterized the PCR. The repertoire was sequenced with immunoSEQ multiplex PCR; TCRdb's copy has only in-frame clones and lacks some. The sample has 80,000 to 100,000 clones, 55% to 85% seen once. The sample taken for sequencing was PBMCs. The receptors shown here come from a young woman in good health and CMV-seropositive.

The V call is TRBV19, the J call TRBJ1-5; D perhaps matches TRBD1 (6 bases). The V gene's germline CDR1 is LNHDA and CDR2 SQIVND (reference sequence). V was trimmed by 4 bases and J by 0 bases, leaving 19 bases between them. This CDR3 has 18 residues. The CDR3 DNA reads as TGTGCCAGTAGTAAAGGGACGGCGGGGGGCCCTAGCAATCAGCCCCAGCATTTT. Protein product: CASSKGTAGGPSNQPQHF.

The CDR3 loop reads CASSHRGPSYEQYF. As DNA, the CDR3 is TGTGCCAGCAGCCACAGGGGACCCTCCTACGAGCAGTACTTC. The chain employs TRBV25-1 and TRBJ2-7; 7 bases agree with TRBD1. With V trimmed by 6 bases and J by 0 bases, 5 bases remained unmatched. CDR1 MGHDK and CDR2 SYGVNS come from the germline V gene. The length of the CDR3 is 14 residues.

V is TRBV9 and J is TRBJ2-5; TRBD2 agrees at 7 bases. With 5 bases clipped from V and 5 bases from J, the junction kept 9 bases outside the gene matches. CDR3 length equals 14 residues. Germline V lookup: CDR1 SGDLS, CDR2 YYNGEE. The CDR3 nucleotides are TGTGCCAGCAGTGGAGGGAGGGCCTTGGAGACCCAGTACTTC. Translated, it gives CASSGGRALETQYF. Supplemented by reference TRBV9 and TRBJ2-5, the full variable domain reads DSGVTQTPKHLITATGQRVTLRCSPRSGDLSVYWYQQSLDQGLQFLIQYYNGEERAKGNILERFSAQQFPDLHSELNLSSLELGDSALYFCASSGGRALETQYFGPGTRLLVL.

This chain uses TRBV19 with TRBJ2-2; TRBD2 matches 10 bases. The CDR3 runs 14 residues. The germline CDR1 and CDR2 sequences are LNHDA and SQIVND (reference sequence). V lost 5 bases to trimming and J lost 3 bases; unmatched junction nucleotides: 0. The DNA of the CDR3 is TGTGCCAGTAGTGGACTAGCGGACACCGGGGAGCTGTTTTTT. This gives the protein CASSGLADTGELFF.

The table lists this clone with a few counts. The J gene is TRBJ2-1, the V gene TRBV2; D not certain. V lost 3 bases to trimming and J lost 3 bases, with 9 bases between them. Germline V CDR1 and CDR2: SNHLY, FYNNEI. There are 14 residues in the CDR3. CDR3 loop: CASSETRHYNEQFF. The CDR3 coding sequence is TGTGCCAGCAGTGAGACCAGGCACTACAATGAGCAGTTCTTC. Drawing the rest from reference TRBV2 and TRBJ2-1, the complete variable domain is EPEVTQTPSHQVTQMGQEVILRCVPISNHLYFYWYRQILGQKVEFLVSFYNNEISEKSEIFDDQFSVERPDGSNFTLKIRSTKLEDSAMYFCASSETRHYNEQFFGPGTRLTVL.

The genes are TRBV7-8 and TRBJ1-5; the D is unclear. V was cut by 5 bases and J by 6 bases, with 8 bases left in between. The CDR3 is 12 amino acids. Germline values: CDR1 SGHVS, CDR2 FQNEAQ. This CDR3 is CASSPRVQPQHF. CDR3 nucleotide sequence: TGTGCCAGCAGCCCGAGGGTTCAGCCCCAGCATTTT.

The V call is TRBV9, the J call TRBJ2-5, with a weak D call TRBD1 (6 bases). CDR1 is SGDLS, CDR2 YYNGEE, per germline. V was clipped by 4 bases and J by 4 bases, with 14 bases between them. The CDR3 is made up of 14 amino acids. CDR3 sequence: CASSKPGVPETQYF. As DNA, the CDR3 is TGTGCCAGCAGCAAGCCAGGGGTGCCAGAGACCCAGTACTTC.

The chain is built from TRBV2 and TRBJ1-2; a weak D match, TRBD1 (6 bases). The V gene lost 8 bases and the J gene lost 6 bases, with 16 bases spanning the gap. CDR3 size: 13 residues. CDR1 and CDR2 (germline): SNHLY, FYNNEI. The CDR3 nucleotides are TGTGCCAGCCTGACAGGCATCGCGGATGGCTACACCTTC. It encodes CASLTGIADGYTF.

The rearrangement joins TRBV6-5 to TRBJ2-7; possible D gene TRBD1, 6 bases. The CDR3 is 13 residues long. The V end lost 4 bases, the J end lost 2 bases, and 9 bases lay between the germline ends. Per the germline V gene, CDR1 is MNHEY and CDR2 is SVGAGI. CDR3: CASSSGQTYEQYF. Here the CDR3 DNA reads TGTGCCAGCAGTTCCGGACAGACCTACGAGCAGTACTTC.

The chain employs TRBV7-2 and TRBJ1-6, with D maybe TRBD1 (5 bases). V lost 6 bases and J lost 8, with 8 bases in between. Looked up from germline, CDR1 is SGHTA and CDR2 is FQGNSA. The CDR3 length is 12 residues. The CDR3 region is CASSDSYSPLHF. CDR3 bases: TGTGCCAGCAGTGACAGTTATTCACCCCTCCACTTT.

The chain uses TRBV5-1 and TRBJ2-7; 7 nucleotides match TRBD2. The CDR3 is 14 residues long. Trimming at V came to 0 bases and at J to 1 base, leaving 1 base not matched to a gene. Germline assignment: CDR1 SGHRS and CDR2 YFSETQ. CDR3 sequence: CASSLVGGSYEQYF. In DNA, the CDR3 is TGCGCCAGCAGCTTGGTGGGAGGGTCCTACGAGCAGTACTTC. The entire variable domain, with the rest obtained from reference TRBV5-1 and TRBJ2-7, is as follows: KAGVTQTPRYLIKTRGQQVTLSCSPISGHRSVSWYQQTPGQGLQFLFEYFSETQRNKGNFPGRFSGRQFSNSRSEMNVSTLELGDSALYLCASSLVGGSYEQYFGPGTRLTVT.

This chain uses TRBV27 with TRBJ2-7; D is perhaps TRBD1 (5 bases). V was clipped by 5 bases and J by 5 bases, with 19 bases between them. There are 15 residues in the CDR3. CDR1 and CDR2 (germline): MNHEY, SMNVEV (reference sequence). Here the CDR3 DNA reads TGTGCCAGCAGTCCGCTTAACACTCTGGGGCACGAGCAGTACTTC. Its protein product is CASSPLNTLGHEQYF.

The gene calls are TRBV13 and TRBJ2-1; 10 bases match TRBD2. Trimming at V came to 4 bases and at J to 2 bases, leaving 5 bases not matched to a gene. The CDR3 covers 16 residues. Germline-derived CDR1 and CDR2 are PRHDT and FYEKMQ (reference sequence). The CDR3 reads CASSSRTSGTYNEQFF. CDR3 in DNA: TGTGCCAGCAGCTCCCGGACTAGCGGAACCTACAATGAGCAGTTCTTC. Based on the CDR3 plus reference TRBV13 and TRBJ2-1, the full variable domain is AAGVIQSPRHLIKEKRETATLKCYPIPRHDTVYWYQQGPGQDPQFLISFYEKMQSDKGSIPDRFSAQQFSDYHSELNMSSLELGDSALYFCASSSRTSGTYNEQFFGPGTRLTVL.

The chain is built from TRBV15 and TRBJ1-2; 9 nucleotides agree with TRBD1. Germline CDR1 is LNHNV and CDR2 is YYDKDF (reference sequence). The CDR3 totals 12 residues. V gave up 3 bases and J gave up 13 bases; unmatched junction bases: 6. CDR3 in DNA: TGTGCCACCAGCAGCACAGGGGGCGCTTGCACCTTC. Protein sequence: CATSSTGGACTF.

This clone was seen more than once but under ten times. J is TRBJ1-1 and V is TRBV6-6; D may be TRBD1 (5 bases). Germline lookup yields CDR1 MNHNY and CDR2 SVGAGI (reference sequence). Deletions cut 10 bases from V and 1 base from J, with 16 bases between. This CDR3 spans 14 amino acids. The DNA for the CDR3 is TGTGCCACCCGGGGGGGGTCGGGGAACACTGAAGCTTTCTTT. As protein: CATRGGSGNTEAFF.

The genes are TRBV9 and TRBJ1-2; D is unresolved. Per the germline V gene, CDR1 is SGDLS and CDR2 is YYNGEE. Trimming left V 3 bases short and J 0 bases short, with 9 bases between. The CDR3 totals 14 residues. The DNA for the CDR3 is TGTGCCAGCAGCGGAGGCGCCGCTAACTATGGCTACACCTTC. Its protein product is CASSGGAANYGYTF.

The chain combines TRBV5-4 with TRBJ2-7; D uncertain. Germline-derived CDR1 and CDR2 are SGHNT and YYREEE (reference sequence). The CDR3 runs 13 residues. V lost 3 bases to trimming and J lost 3 bases, with 10 bases between them. CDR3 sequence reads: CASSSRNSYEQYF. For the CDR3, the DNA is TGTGCCAGCAGCTCCCGAAACAGCTACGAGCAGTACTTC.